The 32 T cell receptor beta chains below all came from one sample that was sequenced in a study of blood T cell repertoires in COVID-19. Profiling relied on immunoSEQ multiplex PCR, and the TCRdb table lists in-frame clones only, not all of them. This sample has about 74,000 clones, with more than 75% found just once. Specimen: peripheral blood. Receptors originate from a human donor in a cohort sampled during active COVID-19.

This clone was found a few times. V gene TRBV3-1 (or the pseudogene TRBV3-2) combines with J gene TRBJ1-2, with TRBD1 as a possible D gene (5 bases). Germline V gene sequence: CDR1 LGHDT, CDR2 YNNKEL (reference sequence). This CDR3 comprises 15 residues. The ends were cut back, 6 bases at V and 0 bases at J, with 14 bases in the middle. CDR3 sequence reads: CASSQATAANYGYTF. CDR3 nucleotide sequence: TGTGCCAGCAGTCAGGCGACAGCCGCTAACTATGGCTACACCTTC.

CDR3 bases: TGTGCCAGCAGCAAAGAAGCGGGGGGAACGGGGGATACCCAGTACTTC. Encoded protein: CASSKEAGGTGDTQYF. The chain joins TRBV21-1 to TRBJ2-5; TRBD2 is the table's D call and was not checked against the DNA. TRBV21-1 represents a pseudogene. The CDR3 is 16 amino acids.

The J gene is TRBJ1-1, the V gene TRBV13, with 12 bases lining up with TRBD1. Germline CDR1 is PRHDT and CDR2 is FYEKMQ (reference sequence). Trimming removed 5 bases from V and 7 bases from J; junction bases left unmatched: 8. The CDR3 spans 15 residues. The DNA of the CDR3 is TGTGCCAGCAGCGTCCCGGGACAGGGGGCGGGTGAAGCTTTCTTT. Its protein product is CASSVPGQGAGEAFF.

The V and J genes are TRBV19 and TRBJ1-1; D possibly corresponds to TRBD1 (6 bases). Germline V gene data show CDR1 as LNHDA and CDR2 as SQIVND (reference sequence). The CDR3 is 14 residues long. V lost 1 base and J 5 bases, leaving 11 bases between the germline ends. The DNA of the CDR3 is TGTGCCAGTAGTATAGTTCCCCAGGGGACTGAAGCTTTCTTT. It yields the protein CASSIVPQGTEAFF.

The genes are TRBV6-4 and TRBJ2-6, with 10 positions matching TRBD1. The trim removed 6 bases at V and 4 bases at J, leaving 9 bases unmatched. Germline V lookup: CDR1 MRHNA, CDR2 SNTAGT. The CDR3 is 17 amino acids. The CDR3 region has the DNA TGTGCCAGCAGCCCTAGACAGGGGGCGCGGGGGGCCAACGTCCTGACTTTC. Translation gives CASSPRQGARGANVLTF.

In this sample, this clone turned up once. The chain carries TRBV29-1 and TRBJ1-1, with TRBD1 as a possible D gene (6 bases). Trimming removed 4 bases from V and 3 bases from J, with 12 bases in between. This CDR3 has 13 amino acids. The V gene's germline CDR1 is SQVTM and CDR2 ANQGSEA. The chain's CDR3 is CSVGAGVDTEAFF. CDR3 DNA sequence: TGCAGCGTTGGGGCAGGGGTTGACACTGAAGCTTTCTTT.

J is TRBJ2-7 and V is TRBV27; 7 nucleotides agree with TRBD2. After removal of 4 bases from V and 2 bases from J, the junction contained 5 bases not matched to a gene. The CDR3 has 14 residues. Germline V gene sequence: CDR1 MNHEY, CDR2 SMNVEV (reference sequence). CDR3 protein: CASSSWTRAYEQYF. CDR3 bases: TGTGCCAGCAGTTCCTGGACTAGGGCCTACGAGCAGTACTTC.

This clone came up once. V usage is TRBV27 and J usage is TRBJ2-5; D possibly corresponds to TRBD1 (5 bases). Trimming took 5 bases from V and 2 from J, leaving 9 bases between them. This CDR3 is 13 amino acids long. The germline V gene encodes CDR1 MNHEY and CDR2 SMNVEV (reference sequence). This CDR3 is CASSRQSQETQYF. CDR3 nucleotides: TGTGCCAGCAGTAGACAGTCACAAGAGACCCAGTACTTC.

The chain couples TRBV7-2 to TRBJ2-5, with D maybe TRBD1 (5 bases). This CDR3 region has 19 residues. Germline V gives CDR1 SGHTA, CDR2 FQGNSA. With 1 base removed from V and 0 bases from J, the gap between germline ends came to 21 bases. The CDR3 coding sequence is TGTGCCAGCAGCTTAGAAGGACATAGGGCTGACCGTAACCAAGAGACCCAGTACTTC. Translated, it gives CASSLEGHRADRNQETQYF.

The gene calls are TRBV19 and TRBJ1-2; D is uncertain. Germline V gives CDR1 LNHDA, CDR2 SQIVND (reference sequence). The CDR3 has 15 amino acids. V gave up 7 bases and J gave up 7 bases, with 22 bases separating them. CDR3 bases: TGTGCCAGTACCGAGGATGGCGGGCGAGGTCTTGGCTACACCTTC. It encodes CASTEDGGRGLGYTF.

The chain combines TRBV19 with TRBJ1-1; D is perhaps TRBD1 (6 bases). This CDR3 contains 13 residues. The germline CDR1 and CDR2 sequences are LNHDA and SQIVND (reference sequence). The V and J ends lost 0 bases and 7 bases respectively, with 9 bases between them. The CDR3 nucleotides read TGTGCCAGTAGTATAGAACAGGGTAGTGAAGCTTTCTTT. The encoded protein is CASSIEQGSEAFF.

The genes are TRBV5-4 and TRBJ1-4; 7 bases map to TRBD1. J gave up 7 bases and V 0 bases, and 15 bases lay outside the gene matches. This CDR3 spans 18 amino acids. The V gene's germline CDR1 is SGHNT and CDR2 YYREEE (reference sequence). CDR3 region: CASSLEGQGGNIFEKLFF. CDR3 in DNA: TGTGCCAGCAGCTTGGAGGGCCAGGGGGGAAACATATTTGAAAAACTGTTTTTT.

The genes are TRBV7-9 and TRBJ2-7, with D unresolved. This CDR3 region has 14 residues. Germline V gene data show CDR1 as SEHNR and CDR2 as FQNEAQ (reference sequence). Trimming stripped 2 bases from V and 0 bases from J, with 8 bases between. CDR3 sequence (DNA): TGTGCCAGCAGCTTACAACAAAGCTCCTACGAGCAGTACTTC. Its translation is CASSLQQSSYEQYF.

The gene calls are TRBV6-6 and TRBJ1-5, with no clear D. CDR1 MNHNY and CDR2 SVGAGI come from the germline V gene (reference sequence). Trimming left V 6 bases short and J 1 base short, with 16 bases between. The CDR3 length is 16 residues. The chain's CDR3 is CASSPRPFSSNQPQHF. The DNA for the CDR3 is TGTGCCAGCAGCCCCCGTCCTTTTTCCAGCAATCAGCCCCAGCATTTT.

This clone was found a few times. The gene calls are TRBV5-4 and TRBJ2-7, with TRBD1 matching over 8 bases. Germline assignment: CDR1 SGHNT and CDR2 YYREEE (reference sequence). This CDR3 comprises 14 residues. V lost 1 base and J lost 4; bases outside the gene matches: 4. The CDR3 protein is CASSLNRGTYEQYF. In DNA form, the CDR3 reads TGTGCCAGCAGCTTGAACAGGGGGACTTACGAGCAGTACTTC.

A few counts support this clone. The gene calls are TRBV6-2 or TRBV6-3 and TRBJ1-1; TRBD1 matches at 9 bases. The germline V gene encodes CDR1 MNHEY and CDR2 SVGEGT. The CDR3 is 17 residues long. The V gene end was trimmed by 1 base and the J gene end by 0 bases; junction bases not matched to a gene: 6. In DNA, the CDR3 is TGTGCCAGCAGTTACTGGACAGGGGCCGGGGTGAACACTGAAGCTTTCTTT. This translates into CASSYWTGAGVNTEAFF.

The chain's CDR3 is CASTETGAGNTEAFF. The CDR3 DNA reads as TGTGCCAGCACCGAAACAGGGGCGGGGAACACTGAAGCTTTCTTT. This chain uses TRBV2 with TRBJ1-1; 7 bases match TRBD1. Germline V gives CDR1 SNHLY, CDR2 FYNNEI. The CDR3 contains 15 residues. The junction had 9 bases not matched to a gene; V was cut back by 7 bases and J by 1 base. Full variable domain (rest looked up from reference TRBV2 and TRBJ1-1): EPEVTQTPSHQVTQMGQEVILRCVPISNHLYFYWYRQILGQKVEFLVSFYNNEISEKSEIFDDQFSVERPDGSNFTLKIRSTKLEDSAMYFCASTETGAGNTEAFFGQGTRLTVV.

This chain uses TRBV5-1 with TRBJ2-5; weak D call: TRBD1 (6 bases). Germline-derived CDR1 and CDR2 are SGHRS and YFSETQ. The CDR3 covers 13 residues. Deletions cut 5 bases from V and 5 bases from J, with 13 bases between. The CDR3 coding sequence is TGCGCCAGCAGGCTTGGGCAGGGGGAGACCCAGTACTTC. It specifies CASRLGQGETQYF.

The rearrangement joins TRBV11-1 to TRBJ1-2, with D unclear. Germline loops: CDR1 SGHAT, CDR2 FQDESV (reference sequence). The CDR3 runs 13 residues. V lost 6 bases and J 0 bases, leaving 8 bases between the germline ends. The CDR3 DNA reads TGTGCCAGCAGTTATGACACTAACTATGGCTACACCTTC. Amino acids: CASSYDTNYGYTF. The full variable domain, with the rest looked up from reference TRBV11-1 and TRBJ1-2, is EAEVAQSPRYKITEKSQAVAFWCDPISGHATLYWYRQILGQGPELLVQFQDESVVDDSQLPKDRFSAERLKGVDSTLKIQPAELGDSAMYLCASSYDTNYGYTFGSGTRLTVV.

The CDR3 is CASSVAVRNSPLHF. The CDR3 DNA reads as TGTGCCAGCAGCGTAGCGGTGAGAAATTCACCCCTCCACTTT. This chain connects TRBV9 to TRBJ1-6; the D is unclear. The germline CDR1 and CDR2 sequences are SGDLS and YYNGEE. V was cut by 0 bases and J by 7 bases, with 8 bases left in between. The CDR3 covers 14 residues.

The chain's CDR3 is CASSLGGAREQPQHF. CDR3 coding DNA: TGTGCCAGCAGTTTAGGGGGGGCGAGAGAACAGCCCCAGCATTTT. This chain connects TRBV28 to TRBJ1-5; possibly TRBD1 for D (6 bases). Germline loops: CDR1 MDHEN, CDR2 SYDVKM. Deletions cut 2 bases from V and 7 bases from J, with 15 bases between. The CDR3 covers 15 residues.

The rearrangement joins TRBV5-4 to TRBJ1-3; weak D call: TRBD1 (5 bases). CDR1 is SGHNT and CDR2 is YYREEE in the germline V gene (reference sequence). V was cut by 0 bases and J by 0 bases, with 13 bases left in between. This CDR3 has 17 residues. The CDR3 DNA reads TGTGCCAGCAGCTTGGGGACACCCGGCTTCTCTGGAAACACCATATATTTT. Translating it yields CASSLGTPGFSGNTIYF.

The V call is TRBV27, the J call TRBJ1-1; D is ambiguous. The CDR3 runs to 15 residues. Germline V lookup: CDR1 MNHEY, CDR2 SMNVEV (reference sequence). The V end was cut by 4 bases, the J end by 0 bases, with 12 bases between. The CDR3 spells CASSSRGLMNTEAFF. CDR3 DNA sequence: TGTGCCAGCAGTTCCCGCGGCCTCATGAACACTGAAGCTTTCTTT.

The DNA for the CDR3 is TGTGCCAGCAGTAGAGGGTGGAACACTGAAGCTTTCTTT. Translation: CASSRGWNTEAFF. The chain uses TRBV25-1 and TRBJ1-1, with unresolved D. Trimming cost V 5 bases and J 1 base, with 8 bases left between them. The CDR3 has 13 amino acids. Germline V gives CDR1 MGHDK, CDR2 SYGVNS.

This clone has just a few counts. This chain connects TRBV9 to TRBJ1-2, with D maybe TRBD1 (6 bases). With 3 bases removed from V and 6 bases from J, the gap between germline ends came to 21 bases. This CDR3 has 16 residues. CDR1 and CDR2 (germline): SGDLS, YYNGEE. The CDR3 region is CASSATGTTTADGYTF. The CDR3, as DNA: TGTGCCAGCAGCGCCACCGGGACAACTACGGCGGATGGCTACACCTTC.

This clone was counted a single time. The chain links TRBV27 to TRBJ1-6; TRBD1 agrees at 9 bases. Germline CDR1 is MNHEY and CDR2 is SMNVEV (reference sequence). V lost 6 bases and J lost 7; bases outside the gene matches: 4. The CDR3 loop spans 14 amino acids. Here the CDR3 DNA reads TGTGCCAGCAGGGCCGACAGGGGGAATTCACCCCTCCACTTT. Residues: CASRADRGNSPLHF.

This clone occurred a few times. The chain combines TRBV18 with TRBJ1-5; 8 bases agree with TRBD1. CDR3 length: 16 amino acids. Looked up from germline, CDR1 is KGHSH and CDR2 is LQKENI. The J segment lost 4 bases and the V segment lost 5 bases, leaving 10 bases of the junction unmatched. CDR3 loop: CASSASDRVKNQPQHF. The CDR3 nucleotides read TGTGCCAGCTCAGCCTCGGACAGGGTTAAAAATCAGCCCCAGCATTTT.

The V and J genes are TRBV4-2 and TRBJ2-1; 8 positions match TRBD2. From germline, CDR1 is LGHNA and CDR2 YNFKEQ. There are 16 residues in the CDR3. Unmatched junction bases numbered 9, after V lost 4 bases and J lost 4 bases. In DNA form, the CDR3 reads TGTGCCAGCAGCCCCCGGGGGGTAGCGGGGTACAATGAGCAGTTCTTC. Its protein is CASSPRGVAGYNEQFF.

The chain links TRBV2 to TRBJ2-7; 9 nucleotides match TRBD1. With 6 bases clipped from V and 6 bases from J, the junction kept 15 bases outside the gene matches. The CDR3 contains 16 residues. CDR1 is SNHLY, CDR2 FYNNEI, per germline. The CDR3 DNA sequence: TGTGCCAGCAGCCAACGAAGTCCCGGGACAGGGTCCGAGCAGTACTTC. It yields the protein CASSQRSPGTGSEQYF.

This clone was found a few times. V usage is TRBV18 and J usage is TRBJ1-5; D call uncertain. V was trimmed by 0 bases and J by 4 bases, leaving 13 bases between them. CDR3 length equals 16 residues. The germline V gene encodes CDR1 KGHSH and CDR2 LQKENI. CDR3 region: CASSPPGSYNNQPQHF. DNA for the CDR3: TGTGCCAGCTCACCACCGGGGAGCTACAATAATCAGCCCCAGCATTTT.

V usage is TRBV7-2 and J usage is TRBJ2-7; TRBD2 matches at 13 bases. This CDR3 spans 17 amino acids. Germline V gives CDR1 SGHTA, CDR2 FQGNSA. V lost 4 bases, J lost 1 base, and 7 bases stayed unmatched. The CDR3 sequence: CASSYRLAGGISYEQYF. CDR3 DNA: TGTGCCAGCAGCTACCGACTAGCGGGGGGAATATCCTACGAGCAGTACTTC.

The chain has TRBV7-2 and TRBJ2-7; 10 bases are shared with TRBD2. Germline-derived CDR1 and CDR2 are SGHTA and FQGNSA. There are 16 residues in the CDR3. V gave up 1 base and J gave up 3 bases; unmatched junction bases: 6. CDR3 bases: TGTGCCAGCAGCTTAGATAGCGGGGGGCGTTTCTACGAGCAGTACTTC. Translated: CASSLDSGGRFYEQYF. Using reference TRBV7-2 and TRBJ2-7 for the parts outside the CDR3, the full variable domain is GAGVSQSPSNKVTEKGKDVELRCDPISGHTALYWYRQSLGQGLEFLIYFQGNSAPDKSGLPSDRFSAERTGGSVSTLTIQRTQQEDSAVYLCASSLDSGGRFYEQYFGPGTRLTVT.